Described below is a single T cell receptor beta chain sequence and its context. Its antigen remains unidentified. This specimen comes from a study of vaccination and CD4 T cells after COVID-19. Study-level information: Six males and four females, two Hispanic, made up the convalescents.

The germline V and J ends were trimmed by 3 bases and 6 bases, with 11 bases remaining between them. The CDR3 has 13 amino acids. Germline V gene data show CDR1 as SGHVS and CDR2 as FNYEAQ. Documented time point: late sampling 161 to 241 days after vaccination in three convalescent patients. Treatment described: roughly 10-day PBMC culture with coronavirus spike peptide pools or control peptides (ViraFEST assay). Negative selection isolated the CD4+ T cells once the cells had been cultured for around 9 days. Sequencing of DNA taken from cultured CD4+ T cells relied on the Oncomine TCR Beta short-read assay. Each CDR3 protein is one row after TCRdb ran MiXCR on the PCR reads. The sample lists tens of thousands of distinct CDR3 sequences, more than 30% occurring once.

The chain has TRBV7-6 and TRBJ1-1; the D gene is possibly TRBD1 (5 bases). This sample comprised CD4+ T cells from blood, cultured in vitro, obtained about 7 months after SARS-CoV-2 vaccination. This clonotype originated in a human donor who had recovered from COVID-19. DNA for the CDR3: TGTGCCAGCAGCTTCGGGGGGGGGGCTGAAGCTTTCTTT. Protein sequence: CASSFGGGAEAFF. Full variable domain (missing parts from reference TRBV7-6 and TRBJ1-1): GAGVSQSPRYKVTKRGQDVALRCDPISGHVSLYWYRQALGQGPEFLTYFNYEAQQDKSGLPNDRFSAERPEGSISTLTIQRTEQRDSAMYRCASSFGGGAEAFFGQGTRLTVV.